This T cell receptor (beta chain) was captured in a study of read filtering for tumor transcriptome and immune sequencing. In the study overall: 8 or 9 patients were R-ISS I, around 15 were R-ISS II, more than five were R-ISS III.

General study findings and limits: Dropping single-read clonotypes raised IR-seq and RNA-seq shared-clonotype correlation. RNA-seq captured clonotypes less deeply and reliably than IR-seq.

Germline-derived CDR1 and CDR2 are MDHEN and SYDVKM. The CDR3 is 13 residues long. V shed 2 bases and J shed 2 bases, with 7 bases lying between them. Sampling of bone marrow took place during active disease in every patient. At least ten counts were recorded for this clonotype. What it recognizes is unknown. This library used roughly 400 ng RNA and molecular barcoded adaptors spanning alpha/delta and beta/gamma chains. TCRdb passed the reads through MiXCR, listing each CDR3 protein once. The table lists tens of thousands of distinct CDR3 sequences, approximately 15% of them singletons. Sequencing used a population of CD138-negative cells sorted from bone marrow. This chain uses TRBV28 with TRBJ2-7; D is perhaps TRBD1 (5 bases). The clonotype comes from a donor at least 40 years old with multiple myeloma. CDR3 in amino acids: CASSLRQPYEQYF. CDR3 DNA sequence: TGTGCCAGCAGTTTACGACAGCCCTACGAGCAGTACTTC.